The rows below give T cell receptor beta chains drawn from one sample of a study of blood T cell repertoires in COVID-19. Sequencing was performed with immunoSEQ multiplex PCR; in TCRdb, only in-frame clones are kept and a portion is missing. The repertoire includes 240,000 or so clones, approximately 85% of them detected once, and over 9% sits in the top ten. Sequenced input: peripheral blood. All receptors come from a man older than 75 with acute or convalescent COVID-19. Both conserved end residues are part of each CDR3. Fields, in order: D gene, clone size, V gene, J gene, CDR3 protein, CDR3 DNA. A D gene is named only where the DNA matches it firmly. Clone size is stated in some rows and not others, as once, few, many or a class when expanded.

>TRBD1|.|TRBV18|TRBJ1-1
CASSPRTGGELNTEAFF
TGTGCCAGCTCACCCCGGACAGGGGGCGAGTTGAACACTGAAGCTTTCTTT
>.|.|TRBV5-1|TRBJ1-3
CASSLDVSSGNTIYF
TGCGCCAGCAGCTTGGACGTCAGCTCTGGAAACACCATATATTTT
>.|.|TRBV5-1|TRBJ1-5
CASSLGRAGEPQHF
TGCGCCAGCAGCTTGGGGAGGGCGGGGGAGCCCCAGCATTTT
>.|few|TRBV7-9|TRBJ1-1
CASSLTGQIEAFF
TGTGCCAGCAGCTTAACCGGACAGATTGAAGCTTTCTTT
>.|few|TRBV6-5|TRBJ1-3
CASSTRSSGNTIYF
TGTGCCAGCAGCACCCGGTCCTCTGGAAACACCATATATTTT
>TRBD1|.|TRBV11-3|TRBJ2-7
CASSAGGIPSEQYF
TGTGCCAGCTCCGCAGGGGGCATTCCGAGTGAGCAGTACTTC
>.|.|TRBV28|TRBJ1-4
CASRRGGLGVNEKLFF
TGTGCCAGCAGGCGGGGGGGGCTTGGAGTGAATGAAAAACTGTTTTTT
>.|.|TRBV24-1|TRBJ2-1
CATSGTWAYNEQFF
TGTGCCACCAGTGGGACATGGGCGTACAATGAGCAGTTCTTC
>.|.|TRBV7-6|TRBJ1-1
CASSPPSPRNTEAFF
TGTGCCAGCAGCCCTCCCTCCCCTCGGAACACTGAAGCTTTCTTT
>.|.|TRBV11-2|TRBJ1-5
CASSLLSGQPQHF
TGTGCCAGCAGCTTACTGTCGGGTCAGCCCCAGCATTTT
>.|.|TRBV4-2|TRBJ1-3
CASSQGVGGSSGNTIYF
TGTGCCAGCAGCCAAGGGGTTGGGGGGAGCTCTGGAAACACCATATATTTT
>.|.|TRBV18|TRBJ2-2
CASSPDRNTGELFF
TGTGCCAGCTCACCGGACAGGAACACCGGGGAGCTGTTTTTT
>.|.|TRBV19|TRBJ1-1
CASTLGIPSAEAFF
TGTGCCAGTACCCTAGGAATCCCCTCAGCTGAAGCTTTCTTT
>.|few|TRBV3-1/TRBV3-2|TRBJ2-2
CASSDRSNTGELFF
TGTGCCAGCAGCGACAGGTCGAACACCGGGGAGCTGTTTTTT
>TRBD1|.|TRBV7-2|TRBJ2-1
CASSLGDRPYNEQFF
TGTGCCAGCAGCTTAGGGGACAGGCCCTACAATGAGCAGTTCTTC
>.|few|TRBV27|TRBJ1-5
CASALRGGGSNQPQHF
TGTGCCAGCGCCTTACGGGGAGGGGGGAGCAATCAGCCCCAGCATTTT
>.|.|TRBV2|TRBJ1-1
CASTEYTEAFF
TGTGCCAGCACGGAGTATACTGAAGCTTTCTTT
>TRBD2|.|TRBV15|TRBJ2-1
CATSRGPSGGPHEQFF
TGTGCCACCAGCAGAGGCCCTAGCGGAGGGCCCCATGAGCAGTTCTTC
>TRBD1|.|TRBV4-1|TRBJ1-2
CASSPGGNRGNYGYTF
TGCGCCAGCAGCCCCGGAGGTAACAGGGGTAACTATGGCTACACCTTC
>TRBD1|few|TRBV4-3|TRBJ1-3
CASSQARVRTGFGSGNTIYF
TGCGCCAGCAGCCAAGCCAGGGTCCGGACAGGGTTCGGCTCTGGAAACACCATATATTTT
>.|.|TRBV27|TRBJ2-1
CASSGQGPYNEQFF
TGTGCCAGCAGTGGTCAGGGTCCCTACAATGAGCAGTTCTTC
>TRBD1|.|TRBV2|TRBJ1-2
CASRDSGFYGYTF
TGTGCCTCCCGGGACAGCGGCTTCTATGGCTACACCTTC
>.|.|TRBV5-5|TRBJ1-5
CASSLVPQASNQPQHF
TGTGCCAGCAGCTTGGTCCCACAGGCTAGCAATCAGCCCCAGCATTTT
>.|once|TRBV6-5|TRBJ1-5
CASSYSRSNQPQHF
TGTGCCAGCAGTTACTCCCGTAGCAATCAGCCCCAGCATTTT
>TRBD1|once|TRBV20-1|TRBJ1-6
CSASLVTGQLANSPLHF
TGCAGTGCTAGTCTAGTGACAGGGCAATTAGCAAATTCACCCCTCCACTTT
>.|.|TRBV13|TRBJ2-7
CASSFPGFTDEQYF
TGTGCCAGCAGCTTCCCAGGTTTTACGGACGAGCAGTACTTC
>.|.|TRBV10-3|TRBJ2-7
CAISPGQSEQYF
TGTGCCATCAGCCCTGGACAGAGCGAGCAGTACTTC
>TRBD1|.|TRBV6-6|TRBJ2-7
CASSYTGASYEQYF
TGTGCCAGCAGTTACACAGGGGCTTCCTACGAGCAGTACTTC
>.|.|TRBV7-2|TRBJ2-2
CASSLASGNTGELFF
TGTGCCAGCAGCTTAGCTTCCGGGAACACCGGGGAGCTGTTTTTT
>TRBD1|.|TRBV24-1|TRBJ2-1
CATSDPGQGTYNEQFF
TGTGCCACCAGTGATCCGGGACAGGGTACGTATAATGAGCAGTTCTTC
>.|few|TRBV4-3|TRBJ1-2
CASSQDGYGYTF
TGCGCCAGCAGCCAAGACGGCTATGGCTACACCTTC
>.|.|TRBV7-3|TRBJ2-2
CASSSSRDTGELFF
TGTGCCAGCAGCTCCTCTCGGGACACCGGGGAGCTGTTTTTT
>TRBD1|.|TRBV3-1/TRBV3-2|TRBJ1-6
CASSPRDRGSPLHF
TGTGCCAGCAGCCCCCGGGACAGGGGATCACCCCTCCACTTT
>.|.|TRBV4-1|TRBJ2-2
CASSQGAIANTGELFF
TGCGCCAGCAGCCAAGGAGCAATTGCGAACACCGGGGAGCTGTTTTTT
>TRBD1|.|TRBV4-2|TRBJ1-4
CASSQEVGQTNEKLFF
TGTGCCAGCAGCCAAGAAGTGGGACAGACTAATGAAAAACTGTTTTTT
>.|.|TRBV6-5|TRBJ1-3
CASSLGAQGYF
TGTGCCAGCAGTCTAGGGGCTCAGGGCTATTTT
>TRBD1|.|TRBV9|TRBJ1-5
CASSNGQGSNQPQHF
TGTGCCAGCAGCAACGGACAGGGTAGCAATCAGCCCCAGCATTTT
>TRBD2|.|TRBV28|TRBJ2-7
CASSFGLLAGATYEQYF
TGTGCCAGCAGTTTCGGTCTGCTAGCGGGAGCTACGTACGAGCAGTACTTC
>.|.|TRBV5-6|TRBJ2-7
CASSWGLETYEQYF
TGTGCCAGCAGCTGGGGACTCGAGACCTACGAGCAGTACTTC
>.|.|TRBV5-1|TRBJ1-1
CASSSQGSTNTEAFF
TGCGCCAGCAGCTCCCAGGGGTCCACGAACACTGAAGCTTTCTTT
>TRBD1|.|TRBV5-6|TRBJ1-3
CASSRTGASGNTIYF
TGTGCCAGCAGCAGGACAGGGGCCTCTGGAAACACCATATATTTT
>TRBD1|.|TRBV6-5|TRBJ1-2
CASSLGQDRYGYTF
TGTGCCAGCAGTTTGGGACAGGACCGCTATGGCTACACCTTC
>.|.|TRBV5-4|TRBJ1-2
CASSLVGGANYGYTF
TGTGCCAGCAGCTTGGTAGGAGGAGCTAACTATGGCTACACCTTC
>.|once|TRBV6-5|TRBJ1-5
CASSLSGGDQPQHF
TGTGCCAGCAGCCTCAGCGGGGGGGATCAGCCCCAGCATTTT
>.|.|TRBV20-1|TRBJ1-5
CSASEGGSNQPQHF
TGCAGTGCTAGTGAGGGGGGAAGCAATCAGCCCCAGCATTTT
>.|few|TRBV6-5|TRBJ2-7
CASTLGEQYF
TGTGCCAGCACCCTCGGGGAGCAGTACTTC
>.|.|TRBV29-1|TRBJ1-2
CSVSRGGYGYTF
TGCAGCGTTTCCCGGGGTGGATATGGCTACACCTTC
>.|.|TRBV6-5|TRBJ1-1
CASTQSGAHTEAFF
TGTGCCAGCACCCAGTCAGGGGCGCACACTGAAGCTTTCTTT
>.|.|TRBV19|TRBJ2-2
CASTRTTNTGELFF
TGTGCCAGTACCCGGACAACCAACACCGGGGAGCTGTTTTTT
>.|.|TRBV7-6|TRBJ2-2
CASSLRTGVTGELFF
TGTGCCAGCAGCTTAAGAACGGGGGTTACCGGGGAGCTGTTTTTT
>.|.|TRBV4-1|TRBJ2-5
CASSQEGSRGETQYF
TGCGCCAGCAGCCAAGAGGGGTCCCGGGGAGAGACCCAGTACTTC
>TRBD2|.|TRBV7-6|TRBJ2-2
CASSLGVAGAGELFF
TGTGCCAGCAGCTTAGGAGTAGCGGGAGCCGGGGAGCTGTTTTTT
>.|.|TRBV12-3/TRBV12-4|TRBJ1-2
CASVPPVPYGYTF
TGTGCCAGCGTACCTCCGGTGCCCTATGGCTACACCTTC
>TRBD2|.|TRBV6-6|TRBJ2-7
CASSYSPSGSYEQYF
TGTGCCAGCAGTTACTCGCCTAGCGGTTCCTACGAGCAGTACTTC
>.|.|TRBV19|TRBJ1-2
CASKLVGDYGYTF
TGTGCCAGTAAACTGGTAGGAGACTATGGCTACACCTTC
>.|.|TRBV12-5|TRBJ1-1
CASGLVGALNTEAFF
TGTGCTAGTGGTTTGGTAGGGGCTTTGAACACTGAAGCTTTCTTT
>TRBD1|.|TRBV5-8|TRBJ2-5
CASSLEQGGWETQYF
TGTGCCAGCAGCTTGGAACAGGGGGGTTGGGAGACCCAGTACTTC
>TRBD1|.|TRBV5-8|TRBJ2-2
CASSLAGTVTGELFF
TGTGCCAGCAGCTTGGCCGGGACAGTCACCGGGGAGCTGTTTTTT
>TRBD1|.|TRBV7-9|TRBJ1-1
CASSPPTGMNTEAFF
TGTGCCAGCAGCCCACCGACAGGGATGAACACTGAAGCTTTCTTT